This T cell receptor beta chain was captured in a study of graft-versus-host responses after intestinal transplantation. At the level of the study: As for transplant type, recipients had multivisceral, liver-intestinal, or isolated intestinal grafts. The recipients all started with anti-thymocyte globulin induction and then took tacrolimus and steroids for roughly 3 years.

Comment on this clone: The target antigen is unknown.

Findings and limits, study-wide: Clonal ratios of graft-versus-host to host-versus-graft in allografts were high for patients exhibiting graft-donor T cell macrochimerism. Present in recipient marrow, GvH clones included some that appeared first in ileum or blood.

J was trimmed by 0 bases and V by 2 bases; bases with no gene match: 0. The CDR3 is 16 amino acids. Germline V lookup: CDR1 LGHNA, CDR2 YSLEER. The assay was immunoSEQ multiplex PCR, and TCRdb's table has in-frame clones only and misses some. Of fewer than 10,000 clones in the sample, 70% to 90% are singletons; the top ten hold 9% to 10%. The sequences come from PBMCs, collected approximately 240 days after intestinal transplant. The receptor's source is a human patient who received an intestinal transplant, so some T cells may come from the graft donor. The chain joins TRBV4-3 to TRBJ2-6, with 8 bases identical to TRBD2. CDR3 in amino acids: CASSQTSGSGANVLTF. The CDR3 DNA is TGCGCCAGCAGCCAAACTAGCGGCTCTGGGGCCAACGTCCTGACTTTC.